These 3 T cell receptor beta chains were sequenced from one sample in a study of PD-1 blockade in mismatch repair-deficient tumors. Profiled with immunoSEQ multiplex PCR; TCRdb holds only in-frame clones, not every one. The data contain some 25,000 clones, roughly 84% of them singletons. Sample: PBMCs, taken before pembrolizumab treatment. These receptors were obtained from an adult with mismatch repair-deficient cancer.

This chain joins TRBV7-9 and TRBJ1-2, with D possibly being TRBD1 (6 bases). The CDR3 extends over 13 amino acids. Trimming removed 3 bases from V and 6 bases from J, with 11 bases in between. Germline-derived CDR1 and CDR2 are SEHNR and FQNEAQ (reference sequence). CDR3: CASSFYRDDGYTF. The CDR3 nucleotides read TGTGCCAGCAGCTTTTACAGGGATGATGGCTACACCTTC.

The chain joins TRBV9 to TRBJ2-1; TRBD2 might be the D (5 bases). The ends were cut back, 3 bases at V and 8 bases at J, with 15 bases in the middle. The CDR3 contains 14 residues. CDR1 is SGDLS, CDR2 YYNGEE, per germline. In DNA form, the CDR3 reads TGTGCCAGCAGCGAGGTAGCGAATAGGGATGAGCAGTTCTTC. This translates into CASSEVANRDEQFF.

The gene calls are TRBV5-1 and TRBJ2-1; 8 nucleotides match TRBD2. CDR3 length equals 15 residues. The J segment lost 0 bases and the V segment lost 6 bases, leaving 5 bases of the junction unmatched. CDR1 and CDR2 (germline): SGHRS, YFSETQ. DNA for the CDR3: TGCGCCAGCACTCTAAGCGGGGGCTCCTACAATGAGCAGTTCTTC. Its translation is CASTLSGGSYNEQFF. The full variable domain, rest sourced from reference TRBV5-1 and TRBJ2-1, is KAGVTQTPRYLIKTRGQQVTLSCSPISGHRSVSWYQQTPGQGLQFLFEYFSETQRNKGNFPGRFSGRQFSNSRSEMNVSTLELGDSALYLCASTLSGGSYNEQFFGPGTRLTVL.